This T cell receptor (beta chain) was found in a study of identical twins. In regard to this clonotype: Its antigen is not known.

This CDR3 spans 15 amino acids. V lost 8 bases, J lost 5 bases, and 12 bases stayed unmatched. Germline V CDR1 and CDR2: MDHEN, SYDVKM. All donors comprised healthy Caucasians. Study-wide results and limits: The authors noted that invariant MAIT and iNKT cells could partly confound zero-insertion analyses. Abundant beta clonotypes from cord blood bore fewer insertions; memory repertoires lacked this pattern.

TCRdb re-analysed the 5' RACE reads in MiXCR, keeping a single row per CDR3 protein. The data show approximately 280,000 distinct CDR3 sequences, with 8% to 9% seen just once and 2.1% held by the top ten. Another study also made use of these data, one on yellow fever vaccine responses in identical twins. From that second work: Reportedly, the T cell response mounted by twins to vaccine seemed partly convergent, partly personalized.

The sequence was obtained from a young woman in good health. V gene TRBV28 combines with J gene TRBJ2-1; 7 positions match TRBD2. Sequenced material: memory (CD45RO+) T cells sorted from blood. The CDR3 protein is CASYGLVLPHNEQFF. CDR3 bases: TGTGCCAGCTATGGACTAGTCCTACCACACAATGAGCAGTTCTTC.